This record looks at one T cell receptor beta chain sequence and its context. Its antigen is currently unknown. This record belongs to a study of beta chain features in type 1 diabetes. Study conclusions and caveats: Highly expressing activated T cells could be over-counted with a cDNA template. The naive, central memory and Treg TCRB repertoires showed an apparent similarity that was greater among patients than among healthy donors.

The entirety of the isolated RNA underwent reverse transcription, so expressed TCRB transcripts were sequenced. The protocol was immunoSEQ multiplex PCR, while the TCRdb copy is restricted to in-frame clones and leaves out a portion. Here the sample spans fewer than 200,000 clones, 10% to 15% being singletons. Each population that was sorted was more than 98% pure. Germline V gene data show CDR1 as MNHEY and CDR2 as SMNVEV (reference sequence). The CDR3 contains 13 residues. The germline V and J ends were trimmed by 2 bases and 7 bases, with 11 bases remaining between them. This TCR came from a woman aged 18-35 years in good health. Sequencing input: central memory CD4+ T cells from blood. This chain links TRBV27 with TRBJ2-5; D gene ambiguous. The CDR3 sequence is CASSLAWSGTQYF. DNA for the CDR3: TGTGCCAGCAGTTTAGCTTGGTCGGGGACCCAGTACTTC.